This passage covers 29 T cell receptor beta chains from one sample sequenced in a study of cytomegalovirus exposure and HLA in healthy donors. PCR used 60 Vbeta primers and 13 Jbeta primers. Method: immunoSEQ multiplex PCR; TCRdb's copy keeps in-frame clones and lacks some. The repertoire includes 100,000 to 150,000 clones, around 79% of them detected once, and roughly 2.1% sits in the top ten. The specimen was PBMCs. These receptors all come from a woman in her forties in good health and CMV-seropositive.

This clone is medium-sized. The V call is TRBV6-1, the J call TRBJ2-5; D not resolved. Per germline, CDR1 MNHNS and CDR2 SASEGT. The CDR3 totals 13 residues. V lost 2 bases and J 1 base, leaving 5 bases between the germline ends. The chain's CDR3 is CASSEFRQETQYF. The CDR3 bases are TGTGCCAGCAGTGAATTCCGCCAAGAGACCCAGTACTTC.

This chain joins TRBV5-4 and TRBJ2-6; D ambiguous. V was cut by 2 bases and J by 10 bases, with 13 bases left in between. This CDR3 is 14 amino acids long. In germline, CDR1 is SGHNT, CDR2 YYREEE (reference sequence). CDR3 sequence reads: CASSFGQAKNVLTF. CDR3 nucleotide sequence: TGTGCCAGCAGCTTTGGGCAGGCGAAGAACGTCCTGACTTTC.

The rearrangement links TRBV9 to TRBJ2-1; 11 bases map to TRBD2. Trimming at V came to 3 bases and at J to 9 bases, leaving 8 bases not matched to a gene. The CDR3 has 15 residues. Germline V lookup: CDR1 SGDLS, CDR2 YYNGEE. CDR3 DNA sequence: TGTGCCAGCAGCGCAAATGGGGGACTAGCGGCTGAGCAGTTCTTC. It codes for CASSANGGLAAEQFF.

In its sample, this clone was seen a few times. The V call is TRBV9, the J call TRBJ2-1; 12 bases agree with TRBD2. V dropped 1 base and J dropped 5; count of bases not matched to a gene: 4. From germline, CDR1 is SGDLS and CDR2 YYNGEE. This CDR3 contains 16 residues. Here the CDR3 DNA reads TGTGCCAGCAGCGTAACCAGGACTAGCGGGAACAATGAGCAGTTCTTC. Translating it yields CASSVTRTSGNNEQFF.

The V gene is TRBV5-1, the J gene TRBJ2-7; possibly TRBD1 for D (6 bases). The CDR3 is 15 residues long. The germline V gene encodes CDR1 SGHRS and CDR2 YFSETQ. Trimming removed 4 bases at V and 0 bases at J, with 14 bases between. CDR3 nucleotides: TGCGCCAGCAGCAACGCCCGACAGGCCTCCTACGAGCAGTACTTC. It specifies CASSNARQASYEQYF.

The rearrangement links TRBV4-3 to TRBJ2-1, with TRBD1 identical over 7 bases. Germline-derived CDR1 and CDR2 are LGHNA and YSLEER. The CDR3 covers 15 residues. V dropped 3 bases and J dropped 1; count of bases not matched to a gene: 3. The DNA for the CDR3 is TGCGCCAGCAGCCAGAACAGGGGTTCCTACAATGAGCAGTTCTTC. Translation gives CASSQNRGSYNEQFF.

The chain is built from TRBV9 and TRBJ2-7; 11 bases match TRBD2. CDR3 length equals 15 residues. Germline values: CDR1 SGDLS, CDR2 YYNGEE. V lost 0 bases, J lost 9 bases, and 8 bases stayed unmatched. CDR3 nucleotides: TGTGCCAGCAGCGTAGGAACTAGCGGGGGTACCGGGCAGTACTTC. This translates into CASSVGTSGGTGQYF.

This chain joins TRBV7-2 and TRBJ2-1, with 11 bases lining up with TRBD2. Germline values: CDR1 SGHTA, CDR2 FQGNSA. V lost 5 bases and J lost 5; bases outside the gene matches: 5. There are 15 residues in the CDR3. CDR3 in DNA: TGTGCCAGCAGCACCCGACTAGCGGGGAACAATGAGCAGTTCTTC. Its translation is CASSTRLAGNNEQFF.

This sequence joins TRBV12-1 and TRBJ2-5; the tabulated D call, TRBD2, remains unverified against the DNA. TRBV12-1 is an annotated pseudogene. The CDR3 runs 17 residues. DNA of the CDR3: TGTGCCAGCAGCCACCGACACATCCTAGCGGGGGGGGAGACCCAGTACTTC. Its protein product is CASSHRHILAGGETQYF.

The genes are TRBV19 and TRBJ1-1; 12 bases match TRBD1. Germline loops: CDR1 LNHDA, CDR2 SQIVND (reference sequence). V was pared by 5 bases and J by 7 bases, with 2 bases of the junction left unmatched. The CDR3 contains 13 residues. The CDR3 sequence: CASSGTGGSEAFF. The DNA of the CDR3 is TGTGCCAGTAGTGGGACAGGGGGCAGTGAAGCTTTCTTT. The variable domain in full, with the rest retrieved from reference TRBV19 and TRBJ1-1, is DGGITQSPKYLFRKEGQNVTLSCEQNLNHDAMYWYRQDPGQGLRLIYYSQIVNDFQKGDIAEGYSVSREKKESFPLTVTSAQKNPTAFYLCASSGTGGSEAFFGQGTRLTVV.

This chain uses TRBV11-2 with TRBJ1-3; D remains ambiguous. With 1 base removed from V and 8 bases from J, the gap between germline ends came to 12 bases. The CDR3 length is 14 residues. The V gene's germline CDR1 is SGHAT and CDR2 FQNNGV. The CDR3 sequence is CASSLATPRDTIYF. As DNA, the CDR3 is TGTGCCAGCAGCTTAGCGACCCCGAGGGACACCATATATTTT. The whole variable domain, remainder taken from reference TRBV11-2 and TRBJ1-3, is EAGVAQSPRYKIIEKRQSVAFWCNPISGHATLYWYQQILGQGPKLLIQFQNNGVVDDSQLPKDRFSAERLKGVDSTLKIQPAKLEDSAVYLCASSLATPRDTIYFGEGSWLTVV.

This chain uses TRBV21-1 with TRBJ2-1; the table's D call TRBD2 went unverified against the DNA. TRBV21-1 counts as a pseudogene. The CDR3 is 11 amino acids. The CDR3 DNA sequence: TGTGCCAGCAGCCCCGACTCTGAGCAGTTCTTC. Amino acids: CASSPDSEQFF.

The chain carries TRBV28 and TRBJ2-1; 14 bases map to TRBD2. The CDR3 sequence is 15 residues long. The germline V gene encodes CDR1 MDHEN and CDR2 SYDVKM. The V and J ends lost 6 bases and 6 bases, in that order; junction bases with no gene match: 4. The CDR3 nucleotides are TGTGCCAGCAGACCGGGGACTAGCGGGGGCAATGAGCAGTTCTTC. Translation gives CASRPGTSGGNEQFF.

The chain links TRBV14 to TRBJ2-4, with D uncertain. In germline, CDR1 is SGHDN, CDR2 FVKESK. The CDR3 totals 15 residues. V was pared by 4 bases and J by 8 bases, with 18 bases between. CDR3 DNA: TGTGCCAGCAGCCCAGTGGGTAGCCTAGTGGACATTCAGTACTTC. It translates to CASSPVGSLVDIQYF. The full variable domain, in which reference TRBV14 and TRBJ2-4 provide the parts outside the CDR3, is EAGVTQFPSHSVIEKGQTVTLRCDPISGHDNLYWYRRVMGKEIKFLLHFVKESKQDESGMPNNRFLAERTGGTYSTLKVQPAELEDSGVYFCASSPVGSLVDIQYFGAGTRLSVL.

The chain is built from TRBV5-1 and TRBJ2-2, with TRBD2 identical over 11 bases. Germline V CDR1 and CDR2: SGHRS, YFSETQ. V lost 3 bases, J lost 5 bases, and 9 bases stayed unmatched. The CDR3 contains 17 residues. The CDR3 protein is CASSSRLAGQGTGELFF. CDR3 coding DNA: TGCGCCAGCAGCTCCAGACTAGCGGGGCAGGGAACCGGGGAGCTGTTTTTT.

The chain employs TRBV28 and TRBJ1-2; TRBD1 matches at 7 bases. The V gene end was trimmed by 5 bases and the J gene end by 2 bases; junction bases not matched to a gene: 2. CDR1 is MDHEN, CDR2 SYDVKM, per germline. The CDR3 length is 13 residues. In DNA, the CDR3 is TGTGCCAGCAGTAAGACAGGGAACTATGGCTACACCTTC. Translated, it gives CASSKTGNYGYTF.

This clone was detected only once. This chain joins TRBV19 and TRBJ2-2; 15 nucleotides match TRBD2. Losses at the gene ends were 5 bases for V and 6 bases for J; bases not matched to a gene: 16. This CDR3 is 20 amino acids long. Germline V lookup: CDR1 LNHDA, CDR2 SQIVND (reference sequence). The CDR3 reads CASSPRTSGRAWERAGELFF. CDR3 DNA: TGTGCCAGTAGTCCGCGGACTAGCGGGAGGGCCTGGGAGAGGGCCGGGGAGCTGTTTTTT.

Of note for this clone: One end of the junction is discordant with germline, which a read error may explain. V gene TRBV20-1 combines with J gene TRBJ1-2; D might be TRBD1 (6 bases). There are 11 residues in the CDR3. The germline CDR1 and CDR2 sequences are DFQATT and SNEGSKA (reference sequence). CDR3 bases: TGCAGTGTACCCTCGGGGGGCCCTCTTAAGTTC. The encoded protein is CSVPSGGPLKF.

The gene calls are TRBV14 and TRBJ1-6; no definite D call. Trimming removed 0 bases from V and 7 bases from J, with 7 bases in between. The CDR3 has 14 amino acids. Germline CDR1 and CDR2: SGHDN and FVKESK. The CDR3 DNA follows: TGTGCCAGCAGCCAAGATTTTCGGAATTCACCCCTCCACTTT. Amino acid sequence: CASSQDFRNSPLHF.

The gene calls are TRBV7-8 and TRBJ1-3; D remains ambiguous. The CDR3 consists of 15 residues. Germline V CDR1 and CDR2: SGHVS, FQNEAQ. V lost 1 base, J lost 2 bases, and 9 bases lay in between. CDR3 residues: CASSLGEGTGNTIYF. CDR3 sequence (DNA): TGTGCCAGCAGCTTAGGGGAGGGTACTGGAAACACCATATATTTT.

The chain links TRBV5-1 to TRBJ2-6; 10 bases are a match to TRBD1. The CDR3 covers 23 residues. V was pared by 3 bases and J by 4 bases, with 25 bases of the junction left unmatched. Germline V gene data show CDR1 as SGHRS and CDR2 as YFSETQ. The chain's CDR3 is CASSSRGGAIVPGQGTGANVLTF. The CDR3 DNA reads TGCGCCAGCAGCTCGAGAGGTGGGGCAATAGTCCCGGGACAGGGGACCGGGGCCAACGTCCTGACTTTC.

The chain uses TRBV6-1 and TRBJ1-2, with a weak D call TRBD1 (5 bases). This CDR3 contains 14 residues. CDR1 and CDR2 (germline): MNHNS, SASEGT. Between the trimmed V and J ends, which lost 1 base and 7 bases, there was a span of 13 bases. The CDR3: CASSEGTGGSGYTF. In DNA form, the CDR3 reads TGTGCCAGCAGTGAAGGAACCGGGGGGAGTGGCTACACCTTC.

V usage is TRBV19 and J usage is TRBJ2-1; 9 bases map to TRBD1. Germline V CDR1 and CDR2: LNHDA, SQIVND (reference sequence). The junction had 8 bases not matched to a gene; V was cut back by 5 bases and J by 3 bases. The CDR3 spans 16 residues. The CDR3 is CASSLGDRVIYNEQFF. The DNA for the CDR3 is TGTGCCAGTAGTTTGGGGGACAGGGTAATCTACAATGAGCAGTTCTTC.

Concerning this clone itself: One junction end disagrees with the germline gene, perhaps due to a read error. The rearrangement joins TRBV7-7 to TRBJ2-5; the match to TRBD1 covers 8 bases. CDR1 and CDR2 (germline): SSHAT, FNYEAQ (reference sequence). There are 13 residues in the CDR3. CDR3 residues: CASSRGPQETQYF. In nucleotides, the CDR3 is TGTGCTAGCAGCAGGGGGCCCCAAGAGACCCAGTACTTC.

The J gene is TRBJ1-4, the V gene TRBV2, with D possibly TRBD1 on 6 matching bases. V was clipped by 5 bases and J by 5 bases, with 15 bases between them. CDR1 and CDR2 (germline): SNHLY, FYNNEI. The CDR3 sequence is 15 residues long. Written as DNA, the CDR3 is TGTGCCAGCAGTAAACAGGGATCCCCAAATGAAAAACTGTTTTTT. Encoded protein: CASSKQGSPNEKLFF.

This rearrangement joins TRBV28 to TRBJ2-7; 7 nucleotides align to TRBD2. CDR1 MDHEN and CDR2 SYDVKM come from the germline V gene. V was pared by 7 bases and J by 7 bases, with 7 bases of the junction left unmatched. The CDR3 consists of 12 residues. The CDR3 protein is CASNPRGEEQYF. The CDR3 DNA reads TGTGCCAGCAACCCCCGGGGGGAGGAGCAGTACTTC. The full variable domain, with the rest looked up from reference TRBV28 and TRBJ2-7, is DVKVTQSSRYLVKRTGEKVFLECVQDMDHENMFWYRQDPGLGLRLIYFSYDVKMKEKGDIPEGYSVSREKKERFSLILESASTNQTSMYLCASNPRGEEQYFGPGTRLTVT.

The J gene is TRBJ2-1, the V gene TRBV4-1; 9 bases align to TRBD1. The germline V gene encodes CDR1 MGHRA and CDR2 YSYEKL. The trim removed 8 bases at V and 7 bases at J, leaving 12 bases unmatched. The CDR3 spans 15 residues. The CDR3 sequence: CASSRGQGSTNEQFF. The CDR3 DNA is TGCGCCAGCTCAAGAGGACAGGGGTCTACGAATGAGCAGTTCTTC.

V gene TRBV30 combines with J gene TRBJ2-7; D remains ambiguous. The V gene's germline CDR1 is GTSNPN and CDR2 SVGIG (reference sequence). Between the trimmed V and J ends, which lost 3 bases and 2 bases, there was a span of 11 bases. The CDR3 loop spans 13 amino acids. The CDR3 DNA reads TGTGCCTGGAGGGCCGTATACCCCTACGAGCAGTACTTC. It translates to CAWRAVYPYEQYF.

This clone was found a few times. The chain has TRBV7-2 and TRBJ2-5, with 7 bases that match TRBD2. CDR1 is SGHTA and CDR2 is FQGNSA in the germline V gene. This CDR3 contains 17 residues. The junction had 14 bases not matched to a gene; V was cut back by 6 bases and J by 1 base. CDR3 region: CASSRGTSVSTQETQYF. The CDR3 DNA is TGTGCCAGCAGTCGGGGCACTAGCGTTAGTACCCAAGAGACCCAGTACTTC.